Below, 17 T cell receptor beta chains from the same sample are listed, as sequenced in a study of blood T cells in healthy people across ages (dated by TCRdb to about 2015). Libraries were constructed by 5' RACE. Instrument used: Illumina HiSeq 2500. A second about 6 to 11 cycle PCR used a sample-barcoded 5' primer and a J-beta primer mix. TCRdb cleaned the public reads at Q25 with fastp, built clones with MiXCR and kept in-frame beta chains. Rows matching on CDR3 protein sequence are summarized as one entry with the most common DNA and genes. A total of some 750,000 distinct CDR3 sequences appear in this sample, over 20% of them only once. About 22% of the sample rests with the top ten. The sequencing sample was made of blood. The receptor set was obtained from a man between 70 and 80 years old in good health.

The chain has TRBV7-2 and TRBJ1-1; no clear D gene. Trimming pared 0 bases from V and 7 bases from J, leaving 9 bases between. The CDR3 extends over 13 amino acids. The V gene's germline CDR1 is SGHTA and CDR2 FQGNSA. CDR3 amino acids: CASSLASGSEAFF. The CDR3 DNA reads TGTGCCAGCAGCTTAGCGTCCGGAAGTGAAGCTTTCTTT. The full variable domain, completed using reference TRBV7-2 and TRBJ1-1, is GAGVSQSPSNKVTEKGKDVELRCDPISGHTALYWYRQSLGQGLEFLIYFQGNSAPDKSGLPSDRFSAERTGGSVSTLTIQRTQQEDSAVYLCASSLASGSEAFFGQGTRLTVV.

The chain employs TRBV5-6 and TRBJ2-7, with TRBD2 identical over 8 bases. CDR1 is SGHDT and CDR2 is YYEEEE in the germline V gene. This CDR3 has 15 residues. V shed 0 bases, J shed 4 bases, and the junction held 6 bases outside the gene matches. The CDR3: CASSLASGSAYEQYV. CDR3 nucleotide sequence: TGTGCCAGCAGCTTGGCCAGCGGGAGTGCGTACGAGCAGTACGTC.

The CDR3 here is CASSVDRSYNEQFF. For the CDR3, the DNA is TGTGCCAGCAGCGTCGACAGGTCCTACAATGAGCAGTTCTTC. The rearrangement joins TRBV11-2 to TRBJ2-1; a possible D gene is TRBD1 (6 bases). CDR3 size: 14 residues. Germline CDR1 SGHAT, CDR2 FQNNGV. The ends were cut back, 5 bases at V and 1 base at J, with 9 bases in the middle.

V usage is TRBV5-1 and J usage is TRBJ2-1; possibly TRBD1 or TRBD2 for D (5 bases each). Germline V gives CDR1 SGHRS, CDR2 YFSETQ. Trimming removed 3 bases at V and 10 bases at J, with 17 bases between. The CDR3 extends over 14 amino acids. The CDR3 is CASSWGWDGEEQFF. Written as DNA, the CDR3 is TGCGCCAGCAGCTGGGGATGGGACGGAGAGGAGCAGTTCTTC.

This clonotype was seen a few times. The genes are TRBV18 and TRBJ2-5; TRBD2 aligns across 14 bases. This CDR3 has 16 amino acids. Trimming cost V 3 bases and J 3 bases; bases outside gene matches: 3. CDR1 and CDR2 (germline): KGHSH, LQKENI. The CDR3 sequence: CASSPMTSGREETQYF. Written as DNA, the CDR3 is TGTGCCAGCTCACCTATGACTAGCGGGAGGGAAGAGACCCAGTACTTC.

The table lists this clonotype with a few counts. V usage is TRBV5-1 and J usage is TRBJ1-3; D is perhaps TRBD1 (6 bases). CDR3 length equals 15 residues. Per germline, CDR1 SGHRS and CDR2 YFSETQ. The germline V and J ends were trimmed by 4 bases and 3 bases, with 14 bases remaining between them. As DNA, the CDR3 is TGCGCCAGCAGCGGGGGCCGGGACGTTGGAAACACCATATATTTT. Translation: CASSGGRDVGNTIYF. The full variable domain, with the rest looked up from reference TRBV5-1 and TRBJ1-3, is KAGVTQTPRYLIKTRGQQVTLSCSPISGHRSVSWYQQTPGQGLQFLFEYFSETQRNKGNFPGRFSGRQFSNSRSEMNVSTLELGDSALYLCASSGGRDVGNTIYFGEGSWLTVV.

Only a few counts were recorded for this clonotype. The genes are TRBV6-1 and TRBJ2-4; D tentatively reads TRBD1 or TRBD2 (6 bases each). The CDR3 spans 14 residues. V was clipped by 8 bases and J by 1 base, with 12 bases between them. The germline gives CDR1 MNHNS, CDR2 SASEGT. CDR3 nucleotides: TGTGCCAGCCTTGGGGGGCTCGCCAAAAACATTCAGTACTTC. Amino acid sequence: CASLGGLAKNIQYF.

In this sample, this clonotype turned up a few times. This chain joins TRBV20-1 and TRBJ2-1; D is ambiguous. Germline loops: CDR1 DFQATT, CDR2 SNEGSKA (reference sequence). V was clipped by 0 bases and J by 0 bases, with 3 bases between them. The CDR3 totals 13 residues. CDR3 region: CSARDTSYNEQFF. The CDR3 nucleotides are TGCAGTGCTAGAGATACCTCCTACAATGAGCAGTTCTTC.

The chain has TRBV25-1 and TRBJ1-2; TRBD1 matches 9 bases. The CDR3 has 15 amino acids. V shed 3 bases, J shed 7 bases, and the junction held 9 bases outside the gene matches. Germline lookup yields CDR1 MGHDK and CDR2 SYGVNS. The CDR3 DNA reads as TGTGCCAGCAGTGACCCATACAGGGGGCGATTTGGCTACACCTTC. This codes for CASSDPYRGRFGYTF.

V and J are TRBV12-3 or TRBV12-4 and TRBJ1-4; D is possibly TRBD1 (5 bases). The CDR3 is 15 amino acids. The V gene lost 6 bases and the J gene lost 5 bases, with 16 bases spanning the gap. The DNA of the CDR3 is TGTGCCAGCAGGTTATCCGGGACTACCAATGAAAAACTGTTTTTT. This encodes CASRLSGTTNEKLFF.

In this sample, this clonotype turned up a few times. This chain uses TRBV5-1 with TRBJ2-7; 9 bases are a match to TRBD1. Germline V CDR1 and CDR2: SGHRS, YFSETQ. Losses at the gene ends were 5 bases for V and 5 bases for J; bases not matched to a gene: 5. The CDR3 covers 13 residues. As DNA, the CDR3 is TGCGCCAGCAGTCGGGACAGGGCCAACGAGCAGTACTTC. This sequence encodes CASSRDRANEQYF.

A single count supports this clonotype. Compared with germline, one end of the junction differs, possibly owing to a read error. The chain joins TRBV12-5 to TRBJ1-3; maybe TRBD1 (5 bases). This CDR3 comprises 19 residues. The germline V gene encodes CDR1 LGHNT and CDR2 FRNRAP. CDR3 coding DNA: TGTGCTGGTGGTTTGCGAGGGCCGTTCAGGGAGGGTTCTGGAAACACCATATATTTT. Translation: CAGGLRGPFREGSGNTIYF.

V is TRBV24-1 and J is TRBJ2-3; D unclear. Per the germline V gene, CDR1 is KGHDR and CDR2 is SFDVKD. The CDR3 spans 11 residues. CDR3 loop: CACRGTDTQYF. CDR3 sequence (DNA): TGTGCGTGTCGCGGCACAGATACGCAGTATTTT.

V gene TRBV28 combines with J gene TRBJ2-7; the D is unclear. Germline assignment: CDR1 MDHEN and CDR2 SYDVKM. V gave up 3 bases and J gave up 4 bases, with 16 bases separating them. The length of the CDR3 is 15 residues. Here the CDR3 reads CASSFGRLKLYEQYF. The CDR3 DNA follows: TGTGCCAGCAGTTTTGGCAGGTTGAAGTTATACGAGCAGTACTTC.

This clonotype was counted many times. A read error may account for a junction end that differs from germline. The rearrangement joins TRBV7-8 to TRBJ2-7; the match to TRBD2 covers 11 bases. This CDR3 has 15 residues. CDR1 is SGHVS and CDR2 is FQNEAQ in the germline V gene. The CDR3 DNA reads TGTGCCAGCAGCTCCGCTGGACTAGCGGGCTACGCGCAGTACTTC. The encoded protein is CASSSAGLAGYAQYF. Supplemented by reference TRBV7-8 and TRBJ2-7, the full variable domain reads GAGVSQSPRYKVAKRGQDVALRCDPISGHVSLFWYQQALGQGPEFLTYFQNEAQLDKSGLPSDRFFAERPEGSVSTLKIQRTQQEDSAVYLCASSSAGLAGYAQYFGPGTRLTVT.

As for this clonotype: It is likely a read error, because the conserved phenylalanine at the end of the CDR3 is missing. V usage is TRBV19 and J usage is TRBJ1-6; possibly TRBD1 for D (5 bases). The CDR3 covers 14 residues. Germline CDR1 is LNHDA and CDR2 is SQIVND (reference sequence). V was clipped by 4 bases and J by 7 bases, with 11 bases between them. The CDR3 loop reads CASSTRQPNSPLHL. CDR3 sequence (DNA): TGTGCCAGTAGTACCCGACAGCCCAATTCACCCCTCCACCTT.

To note about this clonotype: Possible read error: a much larger clone is one base away. The rearrangement links TRBV29-1 to TRBJ2-2, with unresolved D. CDR1 and CDR2 from the germline V gene are SQVTM and ANQGSEA. This CDR3 has 14 amino acids. The V end lost 4 bases, the J end lost 8 bases, and 17 bases lay between the germline ends. This chain's CDR3 is CSVGTRERPGELFF. The CDR3 region has the DNA TGCAGCGTTGGAACCCGAGAACGACCTGGGGAGCTGTTTTTT.